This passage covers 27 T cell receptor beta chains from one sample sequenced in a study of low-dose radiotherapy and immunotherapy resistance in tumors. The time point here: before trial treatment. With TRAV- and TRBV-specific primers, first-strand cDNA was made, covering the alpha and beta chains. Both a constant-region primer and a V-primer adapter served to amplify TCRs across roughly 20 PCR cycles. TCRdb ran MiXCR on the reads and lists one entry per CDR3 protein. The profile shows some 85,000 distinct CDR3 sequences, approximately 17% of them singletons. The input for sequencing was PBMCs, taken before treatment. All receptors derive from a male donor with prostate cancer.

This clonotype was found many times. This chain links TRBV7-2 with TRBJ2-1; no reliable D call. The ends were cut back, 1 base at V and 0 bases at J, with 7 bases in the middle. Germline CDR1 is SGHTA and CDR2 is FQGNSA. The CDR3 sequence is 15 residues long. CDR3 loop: CASSLVSFSYNEQFF. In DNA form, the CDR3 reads TGTGCCAGCAGCTTAGTTTCTTTCTCCTACAATGAGCAGTTCTTC. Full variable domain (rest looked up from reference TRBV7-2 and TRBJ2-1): GAGVSQSPSNKVTEKGKDVELRCDPISGHTALYWYRQSLGQGLEFLIYFQGNSAPDKSGLPSDRFSAERTGGSVSTLTIQRTQQEDSAVYLCASSLVSFSYNEQFFGPGTRLTVL.

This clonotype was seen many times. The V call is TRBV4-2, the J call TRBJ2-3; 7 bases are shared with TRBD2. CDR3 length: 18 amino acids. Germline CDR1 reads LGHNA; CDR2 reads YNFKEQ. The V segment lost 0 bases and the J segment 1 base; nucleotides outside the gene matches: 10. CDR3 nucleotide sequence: TGTGCCAGCAGCCAAGATCCCCCCCTAGCGGAACGCACAGATACGCAGTATTTT. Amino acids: CASSQDPPLAERTDTQYF.

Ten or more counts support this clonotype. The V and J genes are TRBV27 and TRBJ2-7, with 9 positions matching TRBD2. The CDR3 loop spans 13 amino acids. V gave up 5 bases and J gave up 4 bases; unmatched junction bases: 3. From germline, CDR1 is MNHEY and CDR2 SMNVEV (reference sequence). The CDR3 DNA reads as TGTGCCAGCAGTCAAGCGGGGGGATACGAGCAGTACTTC. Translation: CASSQAGGYEQYF.

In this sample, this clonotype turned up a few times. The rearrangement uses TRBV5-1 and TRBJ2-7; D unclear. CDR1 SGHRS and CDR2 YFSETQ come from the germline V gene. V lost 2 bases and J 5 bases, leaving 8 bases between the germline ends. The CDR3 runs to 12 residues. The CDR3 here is CASSFLLDEQYF. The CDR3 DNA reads TGCGCCAGCAGCTTTCTATTGGACGAGCAGTACTTC.

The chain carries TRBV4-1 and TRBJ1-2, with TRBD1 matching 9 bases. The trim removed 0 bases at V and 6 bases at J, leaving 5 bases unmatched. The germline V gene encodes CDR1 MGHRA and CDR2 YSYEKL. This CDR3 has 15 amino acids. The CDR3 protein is CASSQEPRTGDGYTF. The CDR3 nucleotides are TGCGCCAGCAGCCAAGAACCGAGGACAGGGGATGGCTACACCTTC.

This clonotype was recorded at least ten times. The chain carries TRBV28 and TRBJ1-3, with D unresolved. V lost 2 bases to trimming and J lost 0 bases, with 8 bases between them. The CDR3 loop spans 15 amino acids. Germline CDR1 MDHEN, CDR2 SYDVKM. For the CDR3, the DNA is TGTGCCAGCAGTTTAACAACTGGCTCTGGAAACACCATATATTTT. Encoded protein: CASSLTTGSGNTIYF.

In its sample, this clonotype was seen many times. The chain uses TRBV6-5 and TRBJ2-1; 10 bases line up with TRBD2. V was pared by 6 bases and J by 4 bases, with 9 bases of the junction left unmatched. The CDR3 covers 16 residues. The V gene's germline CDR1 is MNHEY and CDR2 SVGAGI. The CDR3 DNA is TGTGCCAGCAGACTACTTCTAGCGGGGGAATACAATGAGCAGTTCTTC. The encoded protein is CASRLLLAGEYNEQFF.

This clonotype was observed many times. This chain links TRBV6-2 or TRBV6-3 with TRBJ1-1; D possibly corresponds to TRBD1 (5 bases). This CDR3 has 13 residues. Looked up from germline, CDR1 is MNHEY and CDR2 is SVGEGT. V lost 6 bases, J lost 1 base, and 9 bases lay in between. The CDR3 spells CASRDTGNTEAFF. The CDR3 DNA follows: TGTGCCAGCAGAGATACAGGGAACACTGAAGCTTTCTTT.

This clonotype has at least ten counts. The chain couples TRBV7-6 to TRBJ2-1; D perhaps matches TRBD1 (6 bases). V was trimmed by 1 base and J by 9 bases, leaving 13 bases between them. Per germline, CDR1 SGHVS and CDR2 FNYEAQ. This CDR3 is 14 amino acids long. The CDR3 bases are TGTGCCAGCAGCTTAGGAGAGGGGGTCAGTGAGCAGTTCTTC. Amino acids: CASSLGEGVSEQFF.

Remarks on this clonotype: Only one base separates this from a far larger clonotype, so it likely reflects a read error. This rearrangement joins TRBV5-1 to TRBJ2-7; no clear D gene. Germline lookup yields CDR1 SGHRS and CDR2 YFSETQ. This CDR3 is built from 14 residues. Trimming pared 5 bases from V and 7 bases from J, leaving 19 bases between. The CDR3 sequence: CASSQGPSDNEQYF. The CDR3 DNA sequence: TGCGCCAGCAGTCAAGGGCCGAGCGACAATGAGCAGTACTTC.

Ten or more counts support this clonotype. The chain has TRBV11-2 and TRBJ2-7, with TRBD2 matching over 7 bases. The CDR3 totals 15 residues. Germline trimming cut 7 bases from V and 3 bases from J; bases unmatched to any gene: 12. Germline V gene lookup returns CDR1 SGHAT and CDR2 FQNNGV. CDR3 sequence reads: CASNHPLARIYEQYF. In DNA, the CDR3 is TGTGCCAGCAACCACCCACTAGCGCGGATCTACGAGCAGTACTTC.

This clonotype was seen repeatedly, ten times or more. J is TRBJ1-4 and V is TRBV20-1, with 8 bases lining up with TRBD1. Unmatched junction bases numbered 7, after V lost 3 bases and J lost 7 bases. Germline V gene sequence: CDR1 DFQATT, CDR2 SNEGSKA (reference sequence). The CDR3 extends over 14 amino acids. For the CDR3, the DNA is TGCAGTGCTAGGGGCCAGACAGGGGTTGAAAAACTGTTTTTT. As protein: CSARGQTGVEKLFF.

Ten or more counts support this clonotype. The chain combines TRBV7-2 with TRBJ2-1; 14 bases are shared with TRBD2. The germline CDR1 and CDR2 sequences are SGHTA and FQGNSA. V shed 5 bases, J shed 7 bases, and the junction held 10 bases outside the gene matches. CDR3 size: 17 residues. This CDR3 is CASSTPGLAGVNNEQFF. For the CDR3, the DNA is TGTGCCAGCAGCACACCGGGACTAGCGGGGGTAAATAATGAGCAGTTCTTC.

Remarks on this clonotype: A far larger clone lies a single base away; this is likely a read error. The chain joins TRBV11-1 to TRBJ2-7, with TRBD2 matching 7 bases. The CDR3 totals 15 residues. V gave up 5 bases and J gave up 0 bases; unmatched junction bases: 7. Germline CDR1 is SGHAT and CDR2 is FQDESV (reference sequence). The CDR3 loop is CASSEKGGGSYEQYF. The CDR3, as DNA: TGTGCCAGCAGCGAAAAGGGCGGGGGCTCCTACGAGCAGTACTTC.

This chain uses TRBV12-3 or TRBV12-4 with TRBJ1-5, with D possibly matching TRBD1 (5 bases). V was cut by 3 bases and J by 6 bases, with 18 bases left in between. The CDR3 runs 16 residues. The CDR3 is CASSFGGRVGSQPQHF. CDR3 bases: TGTGCCAGCAGTTTCGGGGGGAGGGTAGGGAGTCAGCCCCAGCATTTT.

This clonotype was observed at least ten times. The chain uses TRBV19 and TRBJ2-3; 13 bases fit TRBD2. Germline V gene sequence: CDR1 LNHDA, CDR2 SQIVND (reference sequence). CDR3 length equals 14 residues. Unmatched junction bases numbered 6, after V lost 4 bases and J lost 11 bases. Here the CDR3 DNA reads TGTGCCAGTAGTAGGACTAGCGGGAGTTGGCTGCAGTATTTT. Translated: CASSRTSGSWLQYF.

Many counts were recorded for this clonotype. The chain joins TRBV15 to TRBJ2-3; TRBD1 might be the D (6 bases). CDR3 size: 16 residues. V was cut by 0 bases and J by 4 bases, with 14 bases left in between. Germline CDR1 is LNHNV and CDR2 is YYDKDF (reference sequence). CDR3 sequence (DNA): TGTGCCACCAGCAGAGATGGCAGGGGCAGATCAGATACGCAGTATTTT. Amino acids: CATSRDGRGRSDTQYF.

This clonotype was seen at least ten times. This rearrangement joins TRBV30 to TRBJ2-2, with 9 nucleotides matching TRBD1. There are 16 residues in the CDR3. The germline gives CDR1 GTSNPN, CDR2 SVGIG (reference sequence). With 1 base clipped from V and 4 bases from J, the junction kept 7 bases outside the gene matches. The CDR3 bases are TGTGCCTGGAGTGCGGCCGGGACAGGGAGCACCGGGGAGCTGTTTTTT. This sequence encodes CAWSAAGTGSTGELFF.

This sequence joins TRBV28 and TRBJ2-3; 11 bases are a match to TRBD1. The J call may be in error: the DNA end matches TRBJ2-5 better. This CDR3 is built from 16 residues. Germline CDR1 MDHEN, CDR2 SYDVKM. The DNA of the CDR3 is TGTGCCAGCAGTCACAGGGACAGGGGGAGGCAAGAGACCCAGTACTTC. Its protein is CASSHRDRGRQETQYF.

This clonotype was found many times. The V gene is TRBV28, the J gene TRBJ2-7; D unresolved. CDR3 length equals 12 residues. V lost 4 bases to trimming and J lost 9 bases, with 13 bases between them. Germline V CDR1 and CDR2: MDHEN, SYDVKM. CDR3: CASSSDGPRQYF. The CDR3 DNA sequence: TGTGCCAGCAGTTCAGACGGACCTAGGCAGTACTTC.

In DNA form, the CDR3 reads TGTGCCAGTAGTTCAGGAAATCAGCCCCAGCATTTT. Its protein is CASSSGNQPQHF. V and J are TRBV19 and TRBJ1-5; D is undetermined. The CDR3 is 12 amino acids. The germline CDR1 and CDR2 sequences are LNHDA and SQIVND (reference sequence). V dropped 5 bases and J dropped 4 bases, with 6 bases sitting between them.

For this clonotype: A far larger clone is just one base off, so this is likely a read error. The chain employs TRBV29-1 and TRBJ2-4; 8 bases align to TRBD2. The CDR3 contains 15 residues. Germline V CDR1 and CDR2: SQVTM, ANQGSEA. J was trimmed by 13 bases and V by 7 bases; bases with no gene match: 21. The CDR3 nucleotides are TGCAGCGCCGATTTAGCGGGAATCCTTGACAATGAGCAGTACTTC. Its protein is CSADLAGILDNEQYF. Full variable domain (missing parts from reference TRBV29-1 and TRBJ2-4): SAVISQKPSRDICQRGTSLTIQCQVDSQVTMMFWYRQQPGQSLTLIATANQGSEATYESGFVIDKFPISRPNLTFSTLTVSNMSPEDSSIYLCSADLAGILDNEQYFGAGTRLSVL.

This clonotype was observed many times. The CDR3 is CASSTTGPLHF. The CDR3 DNA reads TGTGCCAGCAGCACCACAGGTCCCCTCCACTTT. The chain recombines TRBV7-2 with TRBJ1-6, with D possibly being TRBD1 (5 bases). Deletions cut 5 bases from V and 13 bases from J, with 9 bases between. This CDR3 is built from 11 residues. Germline V gene data show CDR1 as SGHTA and CDR2 as FQGNSA.

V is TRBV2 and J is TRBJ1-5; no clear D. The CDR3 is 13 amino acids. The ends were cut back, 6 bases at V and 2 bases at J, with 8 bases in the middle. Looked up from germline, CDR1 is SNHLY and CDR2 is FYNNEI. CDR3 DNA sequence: TGTGCCAGCAGCCGCATGGGCAATCAGCCCCAGCATTTT. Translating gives CASSRMGNQPQHF. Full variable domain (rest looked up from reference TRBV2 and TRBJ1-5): EPEVTQTPSHQVTQMGQEVILRCVPISNHLYFYWYRQILGQKVEFLVSFYNNEISEKSEIFDDQFSVERPDGSNFTLKIRSTKLEDSAMYFCASSRMGNQPQHFGDGTRLSIL.

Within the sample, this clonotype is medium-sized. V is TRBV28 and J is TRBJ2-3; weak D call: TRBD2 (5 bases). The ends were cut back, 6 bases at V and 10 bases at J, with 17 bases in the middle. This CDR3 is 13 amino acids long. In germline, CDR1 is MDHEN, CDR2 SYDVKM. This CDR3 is CASRAPRAEAQYF. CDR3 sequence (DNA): TGTGCCAGCAGGGCCCCAAGGGCGGAGGCGCAGTATTTT.

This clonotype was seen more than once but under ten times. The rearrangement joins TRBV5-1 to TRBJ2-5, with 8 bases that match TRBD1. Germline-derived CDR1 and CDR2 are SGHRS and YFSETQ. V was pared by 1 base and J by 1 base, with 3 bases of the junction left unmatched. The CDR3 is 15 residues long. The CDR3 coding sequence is TGCGCCAGCAGCTTGCAGGGGACAGGCCAAGAGACCCAGTACTTC. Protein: CASSLQGTGQETQYF.

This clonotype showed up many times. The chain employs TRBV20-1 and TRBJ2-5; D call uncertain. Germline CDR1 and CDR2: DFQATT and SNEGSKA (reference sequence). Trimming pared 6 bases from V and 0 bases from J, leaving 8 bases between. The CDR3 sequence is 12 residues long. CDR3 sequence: CSATENQETQYF. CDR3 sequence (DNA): TGCAGTGCCACCGAAAACCAAGAGACCCAGTACTTC.